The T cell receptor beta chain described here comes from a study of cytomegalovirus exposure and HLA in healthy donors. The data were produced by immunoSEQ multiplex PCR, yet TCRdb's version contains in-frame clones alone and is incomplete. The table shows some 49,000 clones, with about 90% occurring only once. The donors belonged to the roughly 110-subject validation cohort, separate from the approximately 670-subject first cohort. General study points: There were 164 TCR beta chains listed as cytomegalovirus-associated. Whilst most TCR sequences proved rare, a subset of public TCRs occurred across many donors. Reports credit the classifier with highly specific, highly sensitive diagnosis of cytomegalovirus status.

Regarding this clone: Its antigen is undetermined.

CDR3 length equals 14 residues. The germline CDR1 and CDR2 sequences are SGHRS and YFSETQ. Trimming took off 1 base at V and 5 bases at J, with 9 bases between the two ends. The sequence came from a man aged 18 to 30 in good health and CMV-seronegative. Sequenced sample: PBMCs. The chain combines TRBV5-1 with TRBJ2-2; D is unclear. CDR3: CASSLSENTGELFF. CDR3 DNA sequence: TGCGCCAGCAGCTTGTCGGAGAATACCGGGGAGCTGTTTTTT.